These T cell receptor beta chains were read from a single sample in a study of T cells after posttransplantation cyclophosphamide. The method was immunoSEQ multiplex PCR; TCRdb's version includes in-frame clones alone and lacks a portion of them. The data contain tens of thousands of clones, around 91% of them singletons. The material sequenced was PBMCs, taken roughly 350 days after allogeneic stem cell transplant with calcineurin inhibitor and methotrexate. The receptors were sampled from a female patient in her 30s who received an allogeneic stem cell transplant from an unrelated donor, was CMV-positive, and had acute and chronic GVHD. Certain T cells may be donor cells from the graft. CDR3s include the opening cysteine and the closing phenylalanine or tryptophan. The D gene is left open where the match is weak. Size tells how often a clone was seen (once, few, many) or the class of an expanded clone, and some rows leave it out.

V,size,D,J,DNA,CDR3
TRBV5-6,once,TRBD1,TRBJ1-3,TGTGCCAGCAGCAAGGGACAGGGGGCTTCGGCGGGAAACACCATATATTTT,CASSKGQGASAGNTIYF
TRBV18,once,TRBD1,TRBJ1-1,TGTGCCAGCTCTCCTCGACAGGGGAGTGAGGTCACTGAAGCTTTCTTT,CASSPRQGSEVTEAFF
TRBV4-3,.,.,TRBJ1-1,TGCGCCAGCAGCCAAGATAGACTGACGGAGAACACTGAAGCTTTCTTT,CASSQDRLTENTEAFF
TRBV30,.,.,TRBJ1-5,TGTGCCTGGAGTGGTACGGAGGGTCAGCCCCAGCATTTT,CAWSGTEGQPQHF
TRBV7-7,.,TRBD1,TRBJ2-7,TGTGCTAGCAGCCAGGACAGGGTGTCCTACGAGCAGTACTTC,CASSQDRVSYEQYF
TRBV5-4,.,.,TRBJ2-7,TGTGCCAGCAGCCCAGCGGCGGGTATCCGGTTCTACGAGCAGTACTTC,CASSPAAGIRFYEQYF
TRBV7-6,.,.,TRBJ1-4,TGTGCCAGCAGCGAAGTGGAGCTCTCGGGAGAAAAACTGTTTTTT,CASSEVELSGEKLFF
TRBV7-9,.,.,TRBJ1-5,TGTGCCAGCAGCTTTGGAGGGACTCAGCCCCAGCATTTT,CASSFGGTQPQHF
TRBV5-4,.,TRBD2,TRBJ2-2,TGTGCCAGCAGCTTTGGCGGGAGGAGCGGGGAGCTGTTTTTT,CASSFGGRSGELFF
TRBV19,.,TRBD1,TRBJ2-6,TGTGCCAGTACCCTCCCACAGGGGGCGACTGGGGCCAACGTCCTGACTTTC,CASTLPQGATGANVLTF
TRBV11-2,.,TRBD1,TRBJ2-4,TGTGCCAGCAGCTGGGGGGACAGGGTGGTTGAAAACATTCAGTACTTC,CASSWGDRVVENIQYF
TRBV5-4,.,.,TRBJ2-1,TGTGCCAGCAGCCAGGTACAGCCGGGGTACAATGAGCAGTTCTTC,CASSQVQPGYNEQFF
TRBV4-1,.,.,TRBJ2-5,TGCGCCAGCAGCCAAGACCACAGGGTTAGAGAGACCCAGTACTTC,CASSQDHRVRETQYF
TRBV30,.,TRBD2,TRBJ2-1,TGTGCCTGGTACGCGGGAGACTACAATGAGCAGTTCTTC,CAWYAGDYNEQFF
TRBV5-1,.,.,TRBJ2-1,TGCGCCAGCAGCTATACCCTTTACTATTACAATGAGCAGTTCTTC,CASSYTLYYYNEQFF
TRBV5-6,.,.,TRBJ2-1,TGTGCCAGCAGCCTGCGGAGGAATGAGCAGTTCTTC,CASSLRRNEQFF
TRBV2,.,TRBD2,TRBJ2-1,TGTGCCAGCAGTGATCCCGCGGGAGGATGGAGGGATGAGCAGTTCTTC,CASSDPAGGWRDEQFF
TRBV5-1,.,.,TRBJ2-1,TGCGCCAGCAGCCGCCAAGAGAATGAGCAGTTCTTC,CASSRQENEQFF
TRBV9,.,.,TRBJ2-1,TGTGCCAGCAGCGCCGGGGGACCCCCACTAATAGAGCAGTTCTTC,CASSAGGPPLIEQFF
TRBV11-2,.,TRBD2,TRBJ2-5,TGTGCCAGCAGCTCTTTCTTAGCGGGAGGGCCGGAGACCCAGTACTTC,CASSSFLAGGPETQYF
TRBV7-8,.,.,TRBJ2-7,TGTGCCAGCAGCTTATCTTCCTACGAGCAGTACTTC,CASSLSSYEQYF
TRBV9,.,.,TRBJ1-1,TGTGCCAGCAGCGTAGCTCAGAAGAACACTGAAGCTTTCTTT,CASSVAQKNTEAFF
TRBV2,.,.,TRBJ1-1,TGTGCCAGCAGTGCCGACTCGAACACTGAAGCTTTCTTT,CASSADSNTEAFF